The 11 T cell receptor beta chains below come from one sample, sequenced in a study of T cell responses to AZD1222 COVID-19 vaccine listed by TCRdb under 2021. The sample's time point, from its label and the paper: baseline before first vaccination. The library was made by the immunoSEQ multiplex PCR assay. TCRdb re-hosts the immuneACCESS table, in-frame sequences only. Its copies lack some clones; in the studies checked, an unresolved V gene accounts for under half of them, and the cause for the rest is not known. This sample comprises around 180,000 clones, 90% of them detected only once. The top ten clones comprise about 2.8% of the sample. This sample comprised peripheral blood, obtained on day 0 of AZD1222 vaccination. These receptor sequences come from an adult in good health.

V usage is TRBV6-6 and J usage is TRBJ2-2; 7 bases line up with TRBD2. Losses at the gene ends were 2 bases for V and 2 bases for J; bases not matched to a gene: 5. Germline V gene lookup returns CDR1 MNHNY and CDR2 SVGAGI (reference sequence). The CDR3 has 16 residues. The CDR3 nucleotides are TGTGCCAGCAGTTACGCGACTAGCTCTAACACCGGGGAGCTGTTTTTT. Translation gives CASSYATSSNTGELFF.

This chain uses TRBV29-1 with TRBJ1-2, with 7 bases lining up with TRBD1. This CDR3 contains 13 residues. Germline V gene lookup returns CDR1 SQVTM and CDR2 ANQGSEA. The V segment lost 1 base and the J segment 8 bases; nucleotides outside the gene matches: 7. CDR3 sequence (DNA): TGCAGCGTTGAAGGACAGGGCAGCGGGGGCTACACCTTC. This gives the protein CSVEGQGSGGYTF.

The chain is built from TRBV21-1 and TRBJ1-2; the table's D gene call, TRBD1, was not cross checked with the DNA. TRBV21-1 is shown as a pseudogene. The CDR3 is 14 amino acids. Written as DNA, the CDR3 is TGTGCCAGCAGCAAAGAGAGCGCAGGGGTAGGCTACACCTTC. Protein sequence: CASSKESAGVGYTF.

The chain combines TRBV5-4 with TRBJ1-6, with D unclear. V was cut by 1 base and J by 10 bases, with 12 bases left in between. Germline loops: CDR1 SGHNT, CDR2 YYREEE (reference sequence). The CDR3 has 14 residues. CDR3 amino acids: CASSLRQRGSPLHF. In nucleotides, the CDR3 is TGTGCCAGCAGCTTGCGTCAGAGAGGGTCACCCCTCCACTTT.

The CDR3 DNA reads TGCGCCAGCAGTCAACCCCGGACAGAAATGAACACTGAAGCTTTCTTT. It is translated as CASSQPRTEMNTEAFF. The chain employs TRBV23-1 and TRBJ1-1; D possibly corresponds to TRBD1 (6 bases). Being an ORF, TRBV23-1 has a function that is uncertain. The V and J ends lost 2 bases and 0 bases respectively, with 13 bases between them. This CDR3 has 16 amino acids.

This rearrangement joins TRBV7-2 to TRBJ2-3; TRBD1 matches 7 bases. The CDR3 spans 16 residues. Germline trimming cut 0 bases from V and 2 bases from J; bases unmatched to any gene: 5. The germline gives CDR1 SGHTA, CDR2 FQGNSA. CDR3 residues: CASSLAPGQLTDTQYF. DNA for the CDR3: TGTGCCAGCAGCTTAGCCCCGGGACAGCTCACAGATACGCAGTATTTT.

This clone was recorded a few times. J is TRBJ1-2 and V is TRBV7-2, with 10 bases matching TRBD1. V was clipped by 6 bases and J by 3 bases; unmatched bases: 4. Germline CDR1 SGHTA, CDR2 FQGNSA. CDR3 length: 14 residues. This chain's CDR3 is CASRPGTGDYGYTF. CDR3 coding DNA: TGTGCCAGCAGACCCGGGACAGGGGACTATGGCTACACCTTC.

In this sample, this clone turned up once. This sequence joins TRBV19 and TRBJ2-2; perhaps TRBD2 as D (6 bases). V lost 7 bases and J lost 4, with 13 bases in between. Germline V gene data show CDR1 as LNHDA and CDR2 as SQIVND (reference sequence). This CDR3 has 14 residues. The CDR3 is CASNTGSTTGELFF. The CDR3 bases are TGTGCCAGTAATACCGGGAGCACCACCGGGGAGCTGTTTTTT.

The chain couples TRBV6-2 or TRBV6-3 to TRBJ1-5; TRBD1 matches at 8 bases. Germline-derived CDR1 and CDR2 are MNHEY and SVGEGT. The CDR3 is 18 amino acids. With 4 bases clipped from V and 0 bases from J, the junction kept 11 bases outside the gene matches. DNA of the CDR3: TGTGCCAGCAGTTCGTCAGGGGGCATTGCGCGTAGCAATCAGCCCCAGCATTTT. Translating gives CASSSSGGIARSNQPQHF.

The chain employs TRBV19 and TRBJ1-6, with D tentatively TRBD1 (5 bases). The CDR3 runs to 14 residues. With 5 bases removed from V and 6 bases from J, the gap between germline ends came to 11 bases. Germline assignment: CDR1 LNHDA and CDR2 SQIVND (reference sequence). The CDR3: CASSQRQGNSPLHF. The CDR3 DNA follows: TGTGCCAGTAGTCAACGGCAGGGTAATTCACCCCTCCACTTT.

J is TRBJ1-6 and V is TRBV9; D is perhaps TRBD1 (5 bases). The CDR3 consists of 16 residues. Looked up from germline, CDR1 is SGDLS and CDR2 is YYNGEE. The V gene lost 0 bases and the J gene lost 0 bases, with 7 bases spanning the gap. The CDR3: CASSVGQSSYNSPLHF. DNA for the CDR3: TGTGCCAGCAGCGTAGGACAGAGCTCCTATAATTCACCCCTCCACTTT.